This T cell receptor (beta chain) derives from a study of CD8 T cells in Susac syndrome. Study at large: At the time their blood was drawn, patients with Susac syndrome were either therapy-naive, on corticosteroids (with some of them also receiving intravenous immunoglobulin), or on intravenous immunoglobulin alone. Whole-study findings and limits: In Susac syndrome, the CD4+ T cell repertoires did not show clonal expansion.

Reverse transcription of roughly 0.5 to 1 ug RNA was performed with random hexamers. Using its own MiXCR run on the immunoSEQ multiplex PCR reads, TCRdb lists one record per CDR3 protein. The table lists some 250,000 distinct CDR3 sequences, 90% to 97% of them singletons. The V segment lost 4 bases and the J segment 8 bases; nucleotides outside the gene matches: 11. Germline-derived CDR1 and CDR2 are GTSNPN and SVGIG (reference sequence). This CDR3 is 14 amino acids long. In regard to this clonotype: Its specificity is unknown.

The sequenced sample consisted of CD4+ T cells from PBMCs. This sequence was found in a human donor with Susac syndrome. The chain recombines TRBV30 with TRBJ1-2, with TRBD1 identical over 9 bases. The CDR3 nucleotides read TGTGCCTGGACAACCGGGACAGGGCGGAAAGGCTACACCTTC. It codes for CAWTTGTGRKGYTF.